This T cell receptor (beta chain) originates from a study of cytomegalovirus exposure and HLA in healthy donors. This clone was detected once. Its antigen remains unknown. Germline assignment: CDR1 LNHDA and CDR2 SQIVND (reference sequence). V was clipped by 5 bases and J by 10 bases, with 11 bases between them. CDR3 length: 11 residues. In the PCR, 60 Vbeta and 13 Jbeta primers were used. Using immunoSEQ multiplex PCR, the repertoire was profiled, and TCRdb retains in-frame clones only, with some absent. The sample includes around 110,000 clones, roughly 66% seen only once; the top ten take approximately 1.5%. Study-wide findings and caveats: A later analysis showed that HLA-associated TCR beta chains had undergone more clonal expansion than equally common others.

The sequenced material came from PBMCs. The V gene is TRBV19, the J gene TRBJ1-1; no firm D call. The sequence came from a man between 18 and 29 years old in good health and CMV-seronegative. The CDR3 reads CASSAGRTAFF. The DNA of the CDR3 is TGTGCCAGTAGTGCCGGGAGGACAGCTTTCTTT. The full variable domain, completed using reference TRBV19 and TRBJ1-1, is DGGITQSPKYLFRKEGQNVTLSCEQNLNHDAMYWYRQDPGQGLRLIYYSQIVNDFQKGDIAEGYSVSREKKESFPLTVTSAQKNPTAFYLCASSAGRTAFFGQGTRLTVV.